Below, one T cell receptor (beta chain) is given with its context. The source of the sample is a study of blood T cell repertoires in COVID-19. For the study at large: Whether acute or convalescent, the COVID-19 samples came from the United States, Italy and Spain.

CDR1 and CDR2 from the germline V gene are SGHNT and YYREEE (reference sequence). The CDR3 sequence is 17 residues long. After removal of 4 bases from V and 7 bases from J, the junction contained 8 bases not matched to a gene. Data came from immunoSEQ multiplex PCR; TCRdb stores just in-frame clones and leaves some out. This sample has approximately 500,000 clones; 75% to 90% occur once, and the top ten carry under 4%. The chain uses TRBV5-4 and TRBJ2-1; 16 bases are a match to TRBD2. This TCR came from a human donor in a cohort sampled during active COVID-19. What was sequenced was peripheral blood. The CDR3 sequence: CASSQGLAGGPSNEQFF. The CDR3 nucleotides are TGTGCCAGCAGCCAGGGACTAGCGGGAGGGCCCTCTAATGAGCAGTTCTTC.